These 26 T cell receptor beta chains originate from one sample sequenced in a study of T-cell memory formation after mild COVID-19 (dated by TCRdb to about 2021). Preparation of the library involved 5' RACE. TCRdb records Illumina NovaSeq 6000 as the sequencer. TCRdb reworked the public reads: Q25 trimming with fastp, MiXCR clone assembly, productive beta chains retained. Rows with a matching CDR3 protein are joined into one entry that keeps the most common DNA and genes. This sample lists roughly 600,000 distinct CDR3 sequences; under 20% were detected once. More than 10% of the sample lies in the top ten. The specimen was PBMCs or a T cell subset sorted from them (not recorded which). The receptors here all came from an adult woman who had mild COVID-19 (a few samples of this study predate the infection). The sample titles of this study are shuffled in the database, so cell type and time point are left out; the donor was told from shared clones.

This chain connects TRBV19 to TRBJ1-2; 7 nucleotides agree with TRBD1. The CDR3 loop spans 14 amino acids. V lost 6 bases to trimming and J lost 6 bases; unmatched junction nucleotides: 10. The germline gives CDR1 LNHDA, CDR2 SQIVND (reference sequence). The CDR3 region is CASSPQGQDNGYTF. DNA for the CDR3: TGTGCCAGTAGCCCCCAAGGACAGGATAATGGCTACACCTTC.

The rearrangement joins TRBV19 to TRBJ1-5; TRBD1 matches 8 bases. Germline CDR1 and CDR2: LNHDA and SQIVND (reference sequence). The CDR3 is made up of 16 amino acids. The trim removed 7 bases at V and 4 bases at J, leaving 12 bases unmatched. CDR3 region: CASTETGELQNQPQHF. CDR3 DNA sequence: TGTGCCAGTACCGAGACAGGGGAACTACAAAATCAGCCCCAGCATTTT.

This clonotype has a count of ten or more. The CDR3 here is CATSGGSAKEQYF. The CDR3 coding sequence is TGTGCCACCAGTGGGGGGAGTGCAAAAGAGCAGTACTTC. The chain couples TRBV24-1 to TRBJ2-7; D may correspond to TRBD1 or TRBD2 (5 bases each). CDR3 size: 13 residues. CDR1 and CDR2 from the germline V gene are KGHDR and SFDVKD. V was cut by 5 bases and J by 7 bases, with 14 bases left in between.

This clonotype was seen a few times. This sequence joins TRBV7-9 and TRBJ1-1; the D is unclear. Trimming stripped 3 bases from V and 0 bases from J, with 8 bases between. From germline, CDR1 is SEHNR and CDR2 FQNEAQ (reference sequence). The CDR3 has 14 residues. CDR3 sequence: CASSLTSLNTEAFF. The CDR3 coding sequence is TGTGCCAGCAGCTTGACAAGCTTGAACACTGAAGCTTTCTTT.

The chain carries TRBV27 and TRBJ1-1; D is uncertain. V lost 6 bases and J lost 3, with 11 bases in between. Germline CDR1 is MNHEY and CDR2 is SMNVEV (reference sequence). The CDR3 contains 13 residues. The CDR3 here is CASRVDRYTEAFF. CDR3 in DNA: TGTGCCAGCAGAGTAGATCGGTACACTGAAGCTTTCTTT.

The DNA of the CDR3 is TGCAGTGCTAAAGGACCCCTACAGGAAAAACTGTTTTTT. Its translation is CSAKGPLQEKLFF. This chain joins TRBV20-1 and TRBJ1-4; no definite D call. CDR1 and CDR2 (germline): DFQATT, SNEGSKA (reference sequence). The CDR3 runs 13 residues. V was trimmed by 4 bases and J by 8 bases, leaving 14 bases between them.

The V and J genes are TRBV7-9 and TRBJ2-7; D perhaps matches TRBD1 (6 bases). Germline values: CDR1 SEHNR, CDR2 FQNEAQ (reference sequence). V gave up 6 bases and J gave up 1 base, with 16 bases separating them. The CDR3 consists of 15 residues. The CDR3 region is CASRGFRDMSYEQYF. The CDR3 DNA sequence: TGTGCCAGCAGAGGTTTCCGGGACATGTCCTACGAGCAGTACTTC.

This clonotype was observed a handful of times. The V and J genes are TRBV9 and TRBJ2-1; no firm D call. V dropped 0 bases and J dropped 9 bases, with 10 bases sitting between them. The germline CDR1 and CDR2 sequences are SGDLS and YYNGEE. CDR3 size: 13 residues. CDR3 loop: CASSVGVPGEQFF. In nucleotides, the CDR3 is TGTGCCAGCAGCGTAGGAGTGCCCGGTGAGCAGTTCTTC. Based on the CDR3 plus reference TRBV9 and TRBJ2-1, the full variable domain is DSGVTQTPKHLITATGQRVTLRCSPRSGDLSVYWYQQSLDQGLQFLIQYYNGEERAKGNILERFSAQQFPDLHSELNLSSLELGDSALYFCASSVGVPGEQFFGPGTRLTVL.

The chain recombines TRBV15 with TRBJ2-1; D gene ambiguous. Per germline, CDR1 LNHNV and CDR2 YYDKDF (reference sequence). The CDR3 totals 14 residues. Trimming took 0 bases from V and 6 from J, leaving 9 bases between them. The CDR3 region has the DNA TGTGCCACCAGCAGAGATCCCACTGGCAATGAGCAGTTCTTC. This codes for CATSRDPTGNEQFF.

Concerning this clonotype itself: The DNA is left out, because the CDR3 cannot be placed on it with certainty; the CDR3 is given as TCRdb lists it. This chain connects TRBV25-1 to TRBJ1-1. Germline V gene sequence: CDR1 MGHDK, CDR2 SYGVNS. The CDR3 contains 12 residues when both ends are counted. CDR3 amino acids: CASRVGTGTSFF.

This clonotype was found a few times. The chain links TRBV7-9 to TRBJ2-6; 8 bases are shared with TRBD1. The CDR3 consists of 19 residues. The V segment lost 5 bases and the J segment 0 bases; nucleotides outside the gene matches: 12. CDR1 is SEHNR and CDR2 is FQNEAQ in the germline V gene (reference sequence). The CDR3 is CASSETGATLFSGANVLTF. The CDR3 DNA follows: TGTGCCAGCAGCGAGACAGGGGCCACCCTCTTCTCTGGGGCCAACGTCCTGACTTTC.

This clonotype was observed a few times. The chain carries TRBV11-3 and TRBJ1-1; TRBD1 is a possible D gene (5 bases). V lost 4 bases, J lost 2 bases, and 14 bases lay in between. CDR3 length equals 15 residues. The germline V gene has CDR1 SGHNT and CDR2 YENEEA. The DNA for the CDR3 is TGTGCCAGCAGCTCCCGATTGGGGCCTAACACTGAAGCTTTCTTT. It specifies CASSSRLGPNTEAFF.

The chain recombines TRBV11-1 with TRBJ2-7; 7 nucleotides line up with TRBD1. J was trimmed by 2 bases and V by 3 bases; bases with no gene match: 13. CDR3 length: 17 residues. Germline values: CDR1 SGHAT, CDR2 FQDESV (reference sequence). CDR3 residues: CASSLQIMTTGTYEQYF. As DNA, the CDR3 is TGTGCCAGCAGCTTGCAAATAATGACGACAGGGACCTACGAGCAGTACTTC.

This clonotype showed up just a few times. One junction end does not reproduce the germline sequence, and a read error may be involved. J is TRBJ2-7 and V is TRBV25-1; D possibly uses TRBD1 or TRBD2 (6 bases each). The CDR3 has 12 amino acids. Germline CDR1 reads MGHDK; CDR2 reads SYGVNS. The CDR3 region has the DNA TGTGCCAGCAGTGGTTCGTTGGGGGGCTTGAACTTC. This gives the protein CASSGSLGGLNF.

The sample holds many counts of this clonotype. The rearrangement links TRBV12-3 or TRBV12-4 to TRBJ2-2; no clear D. The CDR3 has 13 amino acids. Deletions cut 6 bases from V and 0 bases from J, with 5 bases between. CDR3 sequence: CASRTSNTGELFF. As DNA, the CDR3 is TGTGCCAGCAGAACCTCGAACACCGGGGAGCTGTTTTTT.

The chain links TRBV5-1 to TRBJ2-5; tentatively, D is TRBD1 (6 bases). The CDR3 is made up of 14 amino acids. Trimming removed 6 bases at V and 4 bases at J, with 16 bases between. Germline V gene lookup returns CDR1 SGHRS and CDR2 YFSETQ. CDR3 in DNA: TGCGCCAGCAACTCGGACAGACCCCCAGAGACCCAGTACTTC. The encoded protein is CASNSDRPPETQYF.

The chain combines TRBV6-1 with TRBJ2-1; 9 positions agree with TRBD2. The CDR3 runs 16 residues. The ends lost 4 bases at V and 1 base at J; junction bases unmatched: 5. The germline V gene has CDR1 MNHNS and CDR2 SASEGT. This CDR3 reads CASSVGSGGSYNEQFF. CDR3 DNA: TGTGCCAGCAGTGTTGGTAGCGGGGGTTCCTACAATGAGCAGTTCTTC.

This clonotype was detected only a few times. V is TRBV12-3 or TRBV12-4 and J is TRBJ1-1; D uncertain. The CDR3 has 14 amino acids. Trimming cost V 2 bases and J 0 bases, with 7 bases left between them. The CDR3 sequence is CASSLKQMNTEAFF. The CDR3 nucleotides read TGTGCCAGCAGTTTAAAACAGATGAACACTGAAGCTTTCTTT.

This clonotype was found a few times. The genes are TRBV28 and TRBJ2-7; 9 nucleotides agree with TRBD2. V shed 7 bases, J shed 2 bases, and the junction held 6 bases outside the gene matches. Germline assignment: CDR1 MDHEN and CDR2 SYDVKM. The CDR3 covers 14 residues. This chain's CDR3 is CASTGLARPYEQYF. CDR3 nucleotides: TGTGCCAGCACAGGACTAGCGAGACCCTACGAGCAGTACTTC.

This clonotype showed up just a few times. The chain couples TRBV7-2 to TRBJ2-3, with TRBD1 identical over 7 bases. Germline V gene sequence: CDR1 SGHTA, CDR2 FQGNSA. CDR3 length equals 16 residues. After removal of 3 bases from V and 2 bases from J, the junction contained 8 bases not matched to a gene. The CDR3 spells CASSFGLGTATDTQYF. The CDR3 nucleotides read TGTGCCAGCAGCTTCGGGTTGGGGACAGCCACAGATACGCAGTATTTT.

This clonotype was seen ten or more times. The chain employs TRBV20-1 and TRBJ2-3; 8 nucleotides align to TRBD2. V shed 5 bases, J shed 1 base, and the junction held 8 bases outside the gene matches. Germline CDR1 and CDR2: DFQATT and SNEGSKA (reference sequence). The CDR3 loop spans 15 amino acids. The CDR3 loop reads CSAPRTSGGTDTQYF. The CDR3 coding sequence is TGCAGTGCTCCTCGCACTAGCGGAGGCACAGATACGCAGTATTTT.

The CDR3 protein is CASSMGRPRGEQFF. In DNA form, the CDR3 reads TGTGCCAGTAGTATGGGGCGGCCCCGGGGTGAGCAGTTCTTC. The chain links TRBV19 to TRBJ2-1; TRBD1 or TRBD2 may be the D gene (5 bases each). V was pared by 3 bases and J by 9 bases, with 15 bases between. This CDR3 comprises 14 residues. From germline, CDR1 is LNHDA and CDR2 SQIVND (reference sequence). Supplemented by reference TRBV19 and TRBJ2-1, the full variable domain reads DGGITQSPKYLFRKEGQNVTLSCEQNLNHDAMYWYRQDPGQGLRLIYYSQIVNDFQKGDIAEGYSVSREKKESFPLTVTSAQKNPTAFYLCASSMGRPRGEQFFGPGTRLTVL.

This clonotype was observed a few times. V and J are TRBV29-1 and TRBJ2-5; D is uncertain. The germline gives CDR1 SQVTM, CDR2 ANQGSEA. This CDR3 contains 16 residues. Between the trimmed V and J ends, which lost 1 base and 4 bases, there was a span of 19 bases. Here the CDR3 DNA reads TGCAGCGTTGAAGGGTGGGATCTGCAAATGGCAGAGACCCAGTACTTC. Translating it yields CSVEGWDLQMAETQYF.

This clonotype was counted at least ten times. The chain is built from TRBV14 and TRBJ2-3; D gene unclear. The germline gives CDR1 SGHDN, CDR2 FVKESK. Trimming took off 0 bases at V and 0 bases at J, with 7 bases between the two ends. The CDR3 length is 15 residues. CDR3 sequence reads: CASSQDRSSTDTQYF. CDR3 sequence (DNA): TGTGCCAGCAGCCAAGATCGTTCTAGCACAGATACGCAGTATTTT.

The chain links TRBV3-1 to TRBJ1-1; tentative D call: TRBD1 (5 bases). There are 13 residues in the CDR3. The ends were cut back, 0 bases at V and 5 bases at J, with 7 bases in the middle. CDR1 and CDR2 (germline): LGHDT, YNNKEL (reference sequence). CDR3 residues: CASSQEGETEAFF. In DNA form, the CDR3 reads TGTGCCAGCAGCCAAGAAGGGGAGACTGAAGCTTTCTTT.

The chain uses TRBV4-2 and TRBJ1-1; D ambiguous. There are 13 residues in the CDR3. V lost 0 bases to trimming and J lost 8 bases, with 10 bases between them. The V gene's germline CDR1 is LGHNA and CDR2 YNFKEQ. Here the CDR3 reads CASSQDRGREAFF. The CDR3 DNA reads as TGTGCCAGCAGCCAAGATCGGGGTCGAGAAGCTTTCTTT.